This T cell receptor beta chain was captured in a study of neurological immune-mediated disorders. This clonotype was detected ten times or more. Specified time point: longitudinal time-point 2. The V segment lost 4 bases and the J segment 4 bases; nucleotides outside the gene matches: 6. This CDR3 comprises 14 residues. Germline CDR1 and CDR2: SGHRS and YFSETQ. One entry per CDR3 protein results from TCRdb running MiXCR on the 5' RACE reads. The sample has approximately 89,000 distinct CDR3 sequences, roughly 13% seen once. This sequence joins TRBV5-1 and TRBJ2-3, with TRBD1 matching over 7 bases. The source is a female donor with HTLV-1-associated myelopathy (HAM/TSP). The sample was PBMCs. The CDR3 bases are TGCGCCAGCAGCCCAGGTGACAGGGCAGATACGCAGTATTTT. It is translated as CASSPGDRADTQYF.